The 23 T cell receptor beta chains reported below all come from one sample, sequenced in a study of OX40 agonist ivuxolimab in advanced cancers. Here immunoSEQ multiplex PCR was the method, and the copy in TCRdb shows in-frame clones only, minus some. The repertoire includes over 100,000 clones, 80% to 90% of them detected once, and under 0.7% sits in the top ten. The sequences come from CD4+ or CD8+ T cells sorted from blood, collected in a trial of the OX40 agonist ivuxolimab. These receptors were taken from an adult with an advanced solid tumor such as melanoma, head and neck, liver or kidney cancer.

The chain has TRBV2 and TRBJ2-1; D unresolved. The CDR3 spans 12 residues. Trimming took off 3 bases at V and 8 bases at J, with 8 bases between the two ends. Looked up from germline, CDR1 is SNHLY and CDR2 is FYNNEI. In DNA, the CDR3 is TGTGCCAGCAGTGATCTAGGGTATGAGCAGTTCTTC. Protein: CASSDLGYEQFF. Using reference TRBV2 and TRBJ2-1 for the parts outside the CDR3, the full variable domain is EPEVTQTPSHQVTQMGQEVILRCVPISNHLYFYWYRQILGQKVEFLVSFYNNEISEKSEIFDDQFSVERPDGSNFTLKIRSTKLEDSAMYFCASSDLGYEQFFGPGTRLTVL.

The CDR3 coding sequence is TGTGCCATCAGTAGTAGGGGTTCGAACACCGGGGAGCTGTTTTTT. Protein sequence: CAISSRGSNTGELFF. V usage is TRBV10-3 and J usage is TRBJ2-2; tentatively, D is TRBD1 (5 bases). The germline gives CDR1 ENHRY, CDR2 SYGVKD. The ends were cut back, 5 bases at V and 0 bases at J, with 10 bases in the middle. This CDR3 is 15 amino acids long.

The gene calls are TRBV19 and TRBJ2-5, with D uncertain. The V gene lost 2 bases and the J gene lost 5 bases, with 9 bases spanning the gap. The CDR3 is 13 amino acids. Germline CDR1 is LNHDA and CDR2 is SQIVND (reference sequence). The CDR3 DNA reads as TGTGCCAGTAGTATAATCCCCAGGGAGACCCAGTACTTC. It yields the protein CASSIIPRETQYF. Filled out from reference TRBV19 and TRBJ2-5, the complete variable domain reads DGGITQSPKYLFRKEGQNVTLSCEQNLNHDAMYWYRQDPGQGLRLIYYSQIVNDFQKGDIAEGYSVSREKKESFPLTVTSAQKNPTAFYLCASSIIPRETQYFGPGTRLLVL.

The chain is built from TRBV18 and TRBJ1-3; 8 nucleotides agree with TRBD1. Looked up from germline, CDR1 is KGHSH and CDR2 is LQKENI. The CDR3 covers 16 residues. After removal of 0 bases from V and 2 bases from J, the junction contained 3 bases not matched to a gene. CDR3 nucleotide sequence: TGTGCCAGCTCACCACCGACAGGGGCTACTGGAAACACCATATATTTT. This gives the protein CASSPPTGATGNTIYF.

The chain links TRBV7-8 to TRBJ1-3; D is unclear. V was cut by 6 bases and J by 4 bases, with 13 bases left in between. The length of the CDR3 is 14 residues. Germline-derived CDR1 and CDR2 are SGHVS and FQNEAQ. The CDR3 loop reads CASRNRVAGNTIYF. The CDR3 DNA follows: TGTGCCAGCAGAAATAGGGTAGCCGGAAACACCATATATTTT.

This sequence joins TRBV11-2 and TRBJ2-7; D is unresolved. The CDR3 has 13 residues. Germline assignment: CDR1 SGHAT and CDR2 FQNNGV. V gave up 8 bases and J gave up 7 bases, with 18 bases separating them. CDR3 coding DNA: TGTGCCAGCGGGCCCCCGAGTTCAGATGAGCAGTACTTC. Residues: CASGPPSSDEQYF.

This clone was counted between two and nine times. The chain employs TRBV2 and TRBJ2-5, with 7 positions matching TRBD2. The CDR3 has 14 amino acids. Germline values: CDR1 SNHLY, CDR2 FYNNEI. The V and J ends lost 4 bases and 9 bases, in that order; junction bases with no gene match: 11. The chain's CDR3 is CASSGGGSFAAQYF. For the CDR3, the DNA is TGTGCCAGCAGTGGGGGGGGGAGCTTTGCGGCCCAGTACTTC.

The chain employs TRBV6-5 and TRBJ2-7, with 7 nucleotides matching TRBD2. This CDR3 has 15 amino acids. V was pared by 2 bases and J by 3 bases, with 7 bases of the junction left unmatched. From germline, CDR1 is MNHEY and CDR2 SVGAGI. In DNA form, the CDR3 reads TGTGCCAGCAGTTACGATGGGGGGGGTAACTACGAGCAGTACTTC. Its translation is CASSYDGGGNYEQYF.

V is TRBV6-6 and J is TRBJ1-2; TRBD1 is a possible D gene (6 bases). Per the germline V gene, CDR1 is MNHNY and CDR2 is SVGAGI (reference sequence). Trimming took off 6 bases at V and 4 bases at J, with 15 bases between the two ends. The CDR3 totals 14 residues. CDR3 in amino acids: CASSPTGGGYGYTF. The CDR3 bases are TGTGCCAGCAGCCCGACGGGGGGCGGCTATGGCTACACCTTC.

The chain employs TRBV6-1 and TRBJ1-4; D gene unclear. CDR3 length: 15 residues. Trimming shortened V by 2 bases and J by 5 bases, and 12 bases separated the two germline ends. Germline V CDR1 and CDR2: MNHNS, SASEGT. The CDR3 protein is CASSEMPGNNEKLFF. In nucleotides, the CDR3 is TGTGCCAGCAGTGAAATGCCCGGCAACAATGAAAAACTGTTTTTT.

The chain has TRBV18 and TRBJ1-1; no clear D gene. The V end lost 5 bases, the J end lost 1 base, and 11 bases lay between the germline ends. CDR1 and CDR2 from the germline V gene are KGHSH and LQKENI. The CDR3 runs 14 residues. CDR3 protein: CASSTSTGNTEAFF. The CDR3 DNA is TGTGCCAGCTCAACATCGACGGGGAACACTGAAGCTTTCTTT.

The V call is TRBV10-3, the J call TRBJ2-7, with 10 positions matching TRBD1. J was trimmed by 2 bases and V by 3 bases; bases with no gene match: 7. The CDR3 contains 16 residues. CDR1 is ENHRY, CDR2 SYGVKD, per germline. CDR3 DNA sequence: TGTGCCATCAGTGATGGGGACAGGGGACTCACCTACGAGCAGTACTTC. Translated, it gives CAISDGDRGLTYEQYF.

V gene TRBV9 combines with J gene TRBJ2-3; D gene unclear. This CDR3 region has 11 residues. V was cut by 2 bases and J by 5 bases, with 3 bases left in between. Per the germline V gene, CDR1 is SGDLS and CDR2 is YYNGEE. CDR3 amino acids: CASSVKDTQYF. As DNA, the CDR3 is TGTGCCAGCAGCGTCAAAGATACGCAGTATTTT.

This chain joins TRBV5-1 and TRBJ2-1; D gene ambiguous. V was shortened by 4 bases and J by 2 bases, with 13 bases between the two germline ends. CDR3 size: 15 residues. Germline CDR1 reads SGHRS; CDR2 reads YFSETQ. Here the CDR3 DNA reads TGCGCCAGCAGCGCGCCGGGCGGAACCTACAATGAGCAGTTCTTC. Its translation is CASSAPGGTYNEQFF.

The chain couples TRBV30 to TRBJ1-1, with D tentatively TRBD1 (5 bases). Germline CDR1 and CDR2: GTSNPN and SVGIG (reference sequence). The CDR3 runs 14 residues. The CDR3 sequence is CAWGWAYSPPEAFF. The CDR3 DNA follows: TGTGCGTGGGGGTGGGCTTATTCCCCACCCGAAGCTTTCTTT.

J is TRBJ2-7 and V is TRBV11-2; D is undetermined. V was trimmed by 6 bases and J by 1 base, leaving 7 bases between them. Germline V gene sequence: CDR1 SGHAT, CDR2 FQNNGV. This CDR3 has 12 residues. CDR3 region: CASRALSYEQYF. Here the CDR3 DNA reads TGTGCCAGCAGGGCTCTATCCTACGAGCAGTACTTC. Full variable domain (rest looked up from reference TRBV11-2 and TRBJ2-7): EAGVAQSPRYKIIEKRQSVAFWCNPISGHATLYWYQQILGQGPKLLIQFQNNGVVDDSQLPKDRFSAERLKGVDSTLKIQPAKLEDSAVYLCASRALSYEQYFGPGTRLTVT.

This clone appeared a single time. This chain joins TRBV7-9 and TRBJ2-3; TRBD2 aligns across 7 bases. Germline-derived CDR1 and CDR2 are SEHNR and FQNEAQ (reference sequence). After removal of 1 base from V and 5 bases from J, the junction contained 0 bases not matched to a gene. The CDR3 length is 13 residues. This CDR3 reads CASSLGEGDTQYF. The DNA for the CDR3 is TGTGCCAGCAGCTTAGGGGAGGGAGATACGCAGTATTTT.

The V and J genes are TRBV7-9 and TRBJ1-2; TRBD1 is a possible D gene (5 bases). From germline, CDR1 is SEHNR and CDR2 FQNEAQ (reference sequence). The germline V and J ends were trimmed by 3 bases and 4 bases, with 12 bases remaining between them. There are 14 residues in the CDR3. CDR3 bases: TGTGCCAGCAGCTTCACAGGTTCCCTCTATGGCTACACCTTC. Translated: CASSFTGSLYGYTF.

V usage is TRBV19 and J usage is TRBJ1-1; D is unclear. V lost 9 bases to trimming and J lost 1 base, with 21 bases between them. This CDR3 is built from 16 residues. Germline lookup yields CDR1 LNHDA and CDR2 SQIVND (reference sequence). CDR3 in DNA: TGTGCCAGCCAACCCCGGGCCGAACCGAGGAACACTGAAGCTTTCTTT. It codes for CASQPRAEPRNTEAFF.

V and J are TRBV15 and TRBJ1-1, with 11 bases that match TRBD1. J lost 4 bases, V lost 8 bases, and 9 bases had no gene match. CDR1 is LNHNV and CDR2 is YYDKDF in the germline V gene (reference sequence). The length of the CDR3 is 15 residues. The CDR3 sequence is CATRTGGGYGTEAFF. The CDR3 DNA is TGTGCCACCCGGACAGGGGGCGGGTATGGCACTGAAGCTTTCTTT.

In its sample, this clone was seen once. This specimen includes other DNA sequences encoding the same CDR3. The chain recombines TRBV5-1 with TRBJ2-7; 9 nucleotides match TRBD1. The ends lost 3 bases at V and 3 bases at J; junction bases unmatched: 7. Germline V gives CDR1 SGHRS, CDR2 YFSETQ. The CDR3 totals 15 residues. The CDR3 nucleotides read TGCGCCAGCAGCTCCGCCGGGACAGGGTTCTACGAGCAGTACTTC. Amino acids: CASSSAGTGFYEQYF.

This chain joins TRBV19 and TRBJ2-3; D could derive from TRBD1 or TRBD2 (5 bases each). The V gene's germline CDR1 is LNHDA and CDR2 SQIVND (reference sequence). V was cut by 8 bases and J by 4 bases, with 10 bases left in between. This CDR3 region has 12 residues. CDR3 protein: CASAGAPDTQYF. The DNA of the CDR3 is TGTGCCAGTGCCGGGGCCCCAGATACGCAGTATTTT.

The CDR3 region is CASSWGGYEQYF. The CDR3 DNA sequence: TGTGCCAGCAGTTGGGGGGGATACGAGCAGTACTTC. The chain employs TRBV7-2 and TRBJ2-7; 7 bases are a match to TRBD2. Germline-derived CDR1 and CDR2 are SGHTA and FQGNSA. The V gene end was trimmed by 6 bases and the J gene end by 4 bases; junction bases not matched to a gene: 3. This CDR3 is 12 amino acids long.